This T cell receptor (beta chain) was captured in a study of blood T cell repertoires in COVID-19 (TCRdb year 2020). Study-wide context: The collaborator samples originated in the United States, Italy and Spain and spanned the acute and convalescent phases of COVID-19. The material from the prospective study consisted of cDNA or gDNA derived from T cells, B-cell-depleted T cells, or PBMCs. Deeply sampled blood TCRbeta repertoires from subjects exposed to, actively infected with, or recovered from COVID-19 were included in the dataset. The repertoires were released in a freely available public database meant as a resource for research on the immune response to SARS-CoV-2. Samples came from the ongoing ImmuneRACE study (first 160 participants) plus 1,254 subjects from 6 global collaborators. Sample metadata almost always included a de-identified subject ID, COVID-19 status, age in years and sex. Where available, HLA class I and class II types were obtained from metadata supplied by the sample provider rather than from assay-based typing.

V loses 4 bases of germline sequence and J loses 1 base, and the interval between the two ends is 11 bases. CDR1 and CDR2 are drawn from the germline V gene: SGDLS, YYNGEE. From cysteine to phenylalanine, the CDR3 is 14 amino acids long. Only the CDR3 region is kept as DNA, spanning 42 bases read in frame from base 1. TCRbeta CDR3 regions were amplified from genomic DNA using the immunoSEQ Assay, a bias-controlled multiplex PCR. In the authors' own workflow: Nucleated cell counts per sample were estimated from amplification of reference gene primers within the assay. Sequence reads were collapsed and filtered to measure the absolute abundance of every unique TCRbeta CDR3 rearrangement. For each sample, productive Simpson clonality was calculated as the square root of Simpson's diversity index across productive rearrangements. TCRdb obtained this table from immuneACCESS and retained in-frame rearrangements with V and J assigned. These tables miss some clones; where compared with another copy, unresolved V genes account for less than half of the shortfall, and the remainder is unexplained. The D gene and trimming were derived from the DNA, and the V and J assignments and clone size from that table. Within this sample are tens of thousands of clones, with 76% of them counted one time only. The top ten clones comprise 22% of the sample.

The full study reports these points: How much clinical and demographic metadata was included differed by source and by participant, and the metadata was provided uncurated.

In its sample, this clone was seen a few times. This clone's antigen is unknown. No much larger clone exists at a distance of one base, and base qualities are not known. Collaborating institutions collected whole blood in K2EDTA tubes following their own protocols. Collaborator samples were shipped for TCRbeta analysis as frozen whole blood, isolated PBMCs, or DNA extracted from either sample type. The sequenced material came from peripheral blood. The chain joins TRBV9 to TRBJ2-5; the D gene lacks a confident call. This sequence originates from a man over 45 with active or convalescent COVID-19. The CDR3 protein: CASSPGGSQETQYF. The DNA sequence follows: TGTGCCAGCAGCCCCGGCGGCAGCCAAGAGACCCAGTACTTC. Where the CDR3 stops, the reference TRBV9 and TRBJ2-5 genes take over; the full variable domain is DSGVTQTPKHLITATGQRVTLRCSPRSGDLSVYWYQQSLDQGLQFLIQYYNGEERAKGNILERFSAQQFPDLHSELNLSSLELGDSALYFCASSPGGSQETQYFGPGTRLLVL.